These 20 T cell receptor beta chains originate from one sample sequenced in a study of T cell responses to AZD1222 COVID-19 vaccine. Measured with immunoSEQ multiplex PCR; TCRdb has only the in-frame clones, and not every one. The data hold around 260,000 clones, with just over 90% observed a single time. The specimen was peripheral blood, collected on day 0 of AZD1222 vaccination. These receptors were collected from an adult in good health.

This chain uses TRBV27 with TRBJ2-3; 14 positions agree with TRBD2. Trimming at V came to 4 bases and at J to 6 bases, leaving 9 bases not matched to a gene. The CDR3 is 17 amino acids. Germline loops: CDR1 MNHEY, CDR2 SMNVEV (reference sequence). CDR3 protein: CASSSGLAGARSDTQYF. The CDR3 DNA is TGTGCCAGCAGTTCGGGACTAGCGGGGGCAAGATCTGATACGCAGTATTTT.

The rearrangement joins TRBV28 to TRBJ2-7; D is ambiguous. The CDR3 sequence is 12 residues long. CDR1 and CDR2 from the germline V gene are MDHEN and SYDVKM. Deletions cut 5 bases from V and 9 bases from J, with 14 bases between. The CDR3 loop is CASSTGPLGQYF. As DNA, the CDR3 is TGTGCCAGCAGTACTGGACCGTTGGGGCAGTACTTC. Full variable domain (remainder filled in from reference TRBV28 and TRBJ2-7): DVKVTQSSRYLVKRTGEKVFLECVQDMDHENMFWYRQDPGLGLRLIYFSYDVKMKEKGDIPEGYSVSREKKERFSLILESASTNQTSMYLCASSTGPLGQYFGPGTRLTVT.

The rearrangement links TRBV5-1 to TRBJ2-7; 11 bases are a match to TRBD1. CDR1 is SGHRS, CDR2 YFSETQ, per germline. With 4 bases clipped from V and 0 bases from J, the junction kept 6 bases outside the gene matches. This CDR3 has 16 residues. The chain's CDR3 is CASSRTGGRSSYEQYF. CDR3 DNA sequence: TGCGCCAGCAGCCGGACAGGGGGCAGGAGCTCCTACGAGCAGTACTTC.

The rearrangement links TRBV7-8 to TRBJ2-7; 9 nucleotides line up with TRBD2. V shed 4 bases, J shed 2 bases, and the junction held 15 bases outside the gene matches. From germline, CDR1 is SGHVS and CDR2 FQNEAQ. This CDR3 is built from 18 residues. The CDR3 DNA is TGTGCCAGCAGCTCCCTCGCTCCGTCACTAGCGGGCACCTACGAGCAGTACTTC. It codes for CASSSLAPSLAGTYEQYF.

Here the CDR3 DNA reads TGCGCCAGCAGCTTGAGTGGACGGAGCTATGGCTACACCTTC. Amino acid sequence: CASSLSGRSYGYTF. The chain recombines TRBV5-1 with TRBJ1-2; D remains ambiguous. Trimming took off 1 base at V and 4 bases at J, with 11 bases between the two ends. The CDR3 length is 14 residues. The germline CDR1 and CDR2 sequences are SGHRS and YFSETQ.

J is TRBJ1-5 and V is TRBV7-3; a possible D gene is TRBD1 (5 bases). Trimming shortened V by 4 bases and J by 1 base, and 17 bases separated the two germline ends. Looked up from germline, CDR1 is SGHTA and CDR2 is FQGTGA. This CDR3 region has 17 residues. The CDR3 is CASSSPPWGRSNQPQHF. The CDR3 nucleotides are TGTGCCAGCAGCTCCCCCCCCTGGGGCAGAAGCAATCAGCCCCAGCATTTT.

The V gene is TRBV11-3, the J gene TRBJ2-5; tentatively, D is TRBD1 (5 bases). The CDR3 runs 13 residues. Germline-derived CDR1 and CDR2 are SGHNT and YENEEA. Trimming cost V 3 bases and J 5 bases, with 10 bases left between them. The CDR3: CASSFGARETQYF. CDR3 coding DNA: TGTGCCAGCAGCTTTGGGGCGCGGGAGACCCAGTACTTC. Drawing the rest from reference TRBV11-3 and TRBJ2-5, the complete variable domain is EAGVVQSPRYKIIEKKQPVAFWCNPISGHNTLYWYLQNLGQGPELLIRYENEEAVDDSQLPKDRFSAERLKGVDSTLKIQPAELGDSAVYLCASSFGARETQYFGPGTRLLVL.

V gene TRBV2 combines with J gene TRBJ1-1, with D tentatively TRBD1 (5 bases). The CDR3 loop spans 15 amino acids. V lost 6 bases, J lost 0 bases, and 14 bases lay in between. Germline V gene sequence: CDR1 SNHLY, CDR2 FYNNEI. The CDR3 protein is CASSPDSAMNTEAFF. In DNA, the CDR3 is TGTGCCAGCAGCCCCGACAGCGCTATGAACACTGAAGCTTTCTTT.

The genes are TRBV28 and TRBJ1-1, with a tentative D call TRBD1 (6 bases). Trimming stripped 6 bases from V and 5 bases from J, with 19 bases between. The CDR3 loop spans 15 amino acids. Germline assignment: CDR1 MDHEN and CDR2 SYDVKM. The CDR3: CASSEGGAPYTEAFF. The CDR3, as DNA: TGTGCCAGCAGCGAAGGGGGGGCCCCTTATACTGAAGCTTTCTTT.

The chain joins TRBV2 to TRBJ2-5; D is possibly TRBD1 or TRBD2 (5 bases each). The V end lost 7 bases, the J end lost 4 bases, and 13 bases lay between the germline ends. CDR1 is SNHLY and CDR2 is FYNNEI in the germline V gene. The CDR3 is 13 amino acids. DNA for the CDR3: TGTGCCAGCACCCTAGAGGGGTCAGAGACCCAGTACTTC. Its protein is CASTLEGSETQYF.

The chain is built from TRBV6-2 or TRBV6-3 and TRBJ1-2; no firm D call. Germline CDR1 and CDR2: MNHEY and SVGEGT. The CDR3 extends over 16 amino acids. Trimming stripped 0 bases from V and 5 bases from J, with 16 bases between. The CDR3 spells CASSYSSGSPAYGYTF. CDR3 in DNA: TGTGCCAGCAGTTACTCGAGTGGCAGCCCCGCGTATGGCTACACCTTC.

The V gene is TRBV3-1 (or the pseudogene TRBV3-2), the J gene TRBJ1-1; D perhaps matches TRBD1 (5 bases). CDR1 is LGHDT, CDR2 YNNKEL, per germline (reference sequence). The CDR3 totals 14 residues. With 3 bases removed from V and 2 bases from J, the gap between germline ends came to 10 bases. The CDR3 protein is CASSQLGENTEAFF. The DNA of the CDR3 is TGTGCCAGCAGCCAGCTGGGGGAAAACACTGAAGCTTTCTTT.

This chain uses TRBV6-5 with TRBJ1-1, with no clear D. Per the germline V gene, CDR1 is MNHEY and CDR2 is SVGAGI. The length of the CDR3 is 15 residues. V lost 2 bases and J lost 5, with 15 bases in between. CDR3 nucleotide sequence: TGTGCCAGCAGTTACGGGGAGGGTGTTCGGACTGAAGCTTTCTTT. Its translation is CASSYGEGVRTEAFF.

The rearrangement uses TRBV3-1 (or the pseudogene TRBV3-2) and TRBJ2-7; TRBD2 matches at 7 bases. Trimming cost V 3 bases and J 5 bases; bases outside gene matches: 4. Germline V gene lookup returns CDR1 LGHDT and CDR2 YNNKEL (reference sequence). This CDR3 has 13 residues. The CDR3 loop is CASSHGGYHEQYF. CDR3 DNA sequence: TGTGCCAGCAGCCACGGGGGGTACCACGAGCAGTACTTC.

This chain connects TRBV28 to TRBJ1-2, with 8 bases fitting TRBD1. In germline, CDR1 is MDHEN, CDR2 SYDVKM. Unmatched junction bases numbered 11, after V lost 3 bases and J lost 8 bases. The CDR3 length is 15 residues. The CDR3 loop is CASSLGKQGGLGYTF. DNA of the CDR3: TGTGCCAGCAGTTTGGGCAAACAGGGGGGATTGGGCTACACCTTC.

This clone was seen once. The chain links TRBV3-1 (or the pseudogene TRBV3-2) to TRBJ2-5; D might be TRBD2 (7 bases). V was shortened by 1 base and J by 0 bases, with 18 bases between the two germline ends. Germline loops: CDR1 LGHDT, CDR2 YNNKEL (reference sequence). This CDR3 is built from 18 residues. The CDR3 DNA follows: TGTGCCAGCAGCCAAGCAGCAGAGGGGGGGCCGTACCAAGAGACCCAGTACTTC. Translation: CASSQAAEGGPYQETQYF.

The V and J genes are TRBV18 and TRBJ1-3; D is unclear. The CDR3 spans 16 residues. Germline-derived CDR1 and CDR2 are KGHSH and LQKENI. V was trimmed by 3 bases and J by 3 bases, leaving 15 bases between them. The CDR3 spells CASSPTSPGVGNTIYF. The CDR3 nucleotides read TGTGCCAGCTCACCGACCTCTCCGGGAGTTGGAAACACCATATATTTT.

The gene calls are TRBV25-1 and TRBJ1-4; the D is unclear. CDR1 and CDR2 from the germline V gene are MGHDK and SYGVNS. The CDR3 is 15 residues long. Trimming removed 4 bases at V and 2 bases at J, with 11 bases between. Here the CDR3 reads CASSVAQPTNEKLFF. The CDR3 DNA follows: TGTGCCAGCAGTGTTGCCCAGCCCACTAATGAAAAACTGTTTTTT.

The rearrangement links TRBV28 to TRBJ2-5; 7 nucleotides align to TRBD1. This CDR3 has 14 residues. V lost 7 bases and J lost 6; bases outside the gene matches: 11. Germline values: CDR1 MDHEN, CDR2 SYDVKM. As DNA, the CDR3 is TGTGCCAGCACCACACACAGGGGTCAAAAGACCCAGTACTTC. Translation gives CASTTHRGQKTQYF.

The gene calls are TRBV18 and TRBJ1-1; TRBD1 matches 12 bases. The CDR3 is 15 amino acids. CDR1 and CDR2 (germline): KGHSH, LQKENI. The junction had 6 bases not matched to a gene; V was cut back by 3 bases and J by 7 bases. The CDR3, as DNA: TGTGCCAGCTCACCGGGACAGGGGGCGAAGGTTGAAGCTTTCTTT. It translates to CASSPGQGAKVEAFF.